The entry that follows covers one T cell receptor beta chain sequence. Its antigen is unidentified. This sample was taken from a study of T cells in Graves' hyperthyroidism and ophthalmopathy. Overall study context: Blood from the periphery was taken at initial diagnosis, before any treatment.

V lost 6 bases, J lost 6 bases, and 12 bases lay in between. Germline CDR1 reads SQVTM; CDR2 reads ANQGSEA. This CDR3 has 12 amino acids. Regarding the study as a whole: Within blood appeared most thyroid clonotypes that had expanded above 0.001.

Criteria for exclusion of patients were uncontrolled infection, other autoimmune disease, pregnancy or lactation. Out of over 9 ml of fresh peripheral blood came the PBMCs. The TCR beta CDR3 regions underwent amplification using RNA transcripts as the source. The HTBI primer set served for first-round RT-PCR of the TCR CDR3. One entry per CDR3 protein, called by TCRdb with MiXCR from the multiplex PCR reads. The table has just under 750,000 distinct CDR3 sequences, roughly a third seen once. The TCR was taken from a woman aged 35 to 49 with Graves' hyperthyroidism. The specimen was blood. The rearrangement links TRBV29-1 to TRBJ1-5; TRBD1 is a possible D gene (6 bases). CDR3: CSVQGDVQPQHF. DNA of the CDR3: TGCAGCGTACAGGGAGACGTTCAGCCCCAGCATTTT.